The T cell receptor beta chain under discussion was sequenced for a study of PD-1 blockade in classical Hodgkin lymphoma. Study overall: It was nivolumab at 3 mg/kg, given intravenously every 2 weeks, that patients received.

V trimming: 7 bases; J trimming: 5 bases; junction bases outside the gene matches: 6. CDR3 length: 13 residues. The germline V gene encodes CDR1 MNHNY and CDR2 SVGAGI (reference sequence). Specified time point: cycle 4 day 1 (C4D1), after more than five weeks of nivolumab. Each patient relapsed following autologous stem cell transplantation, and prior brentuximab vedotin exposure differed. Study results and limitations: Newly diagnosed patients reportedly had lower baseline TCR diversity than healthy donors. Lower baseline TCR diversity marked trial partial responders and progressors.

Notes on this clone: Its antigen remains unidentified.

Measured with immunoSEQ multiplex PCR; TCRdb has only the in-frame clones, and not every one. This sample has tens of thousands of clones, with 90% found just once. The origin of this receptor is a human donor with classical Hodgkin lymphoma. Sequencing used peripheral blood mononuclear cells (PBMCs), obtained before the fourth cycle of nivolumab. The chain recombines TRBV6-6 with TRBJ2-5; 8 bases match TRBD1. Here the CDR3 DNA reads TGTGCCAGCACGCGGACAGGGCGTGAGACCCAGTACTTC. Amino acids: CASTRTGRETQYF.